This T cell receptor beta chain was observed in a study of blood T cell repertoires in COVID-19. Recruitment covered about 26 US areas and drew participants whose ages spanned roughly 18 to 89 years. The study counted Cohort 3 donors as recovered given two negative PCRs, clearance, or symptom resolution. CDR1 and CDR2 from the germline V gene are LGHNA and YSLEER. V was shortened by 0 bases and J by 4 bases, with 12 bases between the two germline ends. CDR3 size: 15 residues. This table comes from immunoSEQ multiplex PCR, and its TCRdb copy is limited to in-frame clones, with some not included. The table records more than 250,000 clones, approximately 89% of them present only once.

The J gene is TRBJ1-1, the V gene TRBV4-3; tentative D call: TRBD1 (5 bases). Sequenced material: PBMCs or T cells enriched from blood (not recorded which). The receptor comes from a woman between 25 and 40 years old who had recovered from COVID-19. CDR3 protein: CASSQDIIGGTEAFF. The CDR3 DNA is TGCGCCAGCAGCCAAGATATCATCGGGGGCACTGAAGCTTTCTTT.